These T cell receptor beta chains were read from a single sample in a study of blood T cell repertoires in COVID-19. The assay was immunoSEQ multiplex PCR, and TCRdb's table has in-frame clones only and misses some. This table holds approximately 220,000 clones, roughly nine tenths found once. The sequenced sample was peripheral blood. The origin of the receptors is a man aged 35 to 55 with acute or convalescent COVID-19. CDR3s include the opening cysteine and the closing phenylalanine or tryptophan. A D gene is named only where the DNA matches it firmly. The listing skips clone size in some rows; elsewhere it reads once, few, many or a size class.

j_gene	d_gene	v_gene	abundance	CDR3aa	CDR3nt
TRBJ1-4	TRBD1	TRBV5-8	few	CASSLGQGPNEKLFF	TGTGCCAGCAGCTTAGGACAGGGGCCTAATGAAAAACTGTTTTTT
TRBJ2-5	NA	TRBV10-3	NA	CAISEFLETQYF	TGTGCCATCAGTGAGTTCCTGGAGACCCAGTACTTC
TRBJ1-5	NA	TRBV18	NA	CASSPFDTTNGQPQHF	TGTGCCAGCTCACCATTTGATACTACAAATGGACAGCCCCAGCATTTT
TRBJ2-7	NA	TRBV28	NA	CASSLGKQGLYEQYF	TGTGCCAGCAGTTTGGGGAAACAGGGTCTTTACGAGCAGTACTTC
TRBJ2-1	NA	TRBV2	NA	CASSVPGLLYNEQFF	TGTGCCAGCAGTGTGCCGGGACTTCTCTACAATGAGCAGTTCTTC
TRBJ1-5	NA	TRBV12-3/TRBV12-4	NA	CASSLLNQPQHF	TGTGCCAGCAGTCTCCTCAATCAGCCCCAGCATTTT
TRBJ2-5	TRBD2	TRBV6-6	NA	CASSPTSGGETQYF	TGTGCCAGCAGTCCGACTAGCGGGGGTGAGACCCAGTACTTC
TRBJ2-2	TRBD1	TRBV24-1	NA	CATSDSSGTGVTGELFF	TGTGCCACCAGTGATTCGTCGGGGACAGGGGTTACCGGGGAGCTGTTTTTT
TRBJ2-7	TRBD2	TRBV6-5	NA	CASSSGLAGYEQYF	TGTGCCAGCAGTTCAGGACTAGCGGGCTACGAGCAGTACTTC
TRBJ1-1	NA	TRBV2	NA	CASSDHRGGNTEAFF	TGTGCCAGCAGTGATCACCGGGGGGGTAACACTGAAGCTTTCTTT
TRBJ2-2	TRBD1	TRBV7-9	NA	CASSQRQGVGELFF	TGTGCCAGCAGCCAAAGACAGGGGGTCGGGGAGCTGTTTTTT
TRBJ2-5	NA	TRBV6-6	NA	CASSKGTLGGQETQYF	TGTGCCAGCAGTAAGGGGACTCTGGGTGGGCAAGAGACCCAGTACTTC
TRBJ2-7	TRBD2	TRBV7-2	NA	CASSSGTSGRNEQYF	TGTGCCAGCAGCTCCGGGACTAGCGGGAGAAACGAGCAGTACTTC
TRBJ2-7	NA	TRBV5-1	NA	CASSPDGQGIYEQYF	TGCGCCAGCAGTCCCGATGGGCAGGGGATATACGAGCAGTACTTC
TRBJ1-1	TRBD1	TRBV7-9	NA	CASSRGTGHTEAFF	TGTGCCAGCAGCCGGGGGACAGGGCACACTGAAGCTTTCTTT
TRBJ2-1	TRBD2	TRBV7-6	NA	CASSPLTSGSLGNEQFF	TGTGCCAGCAGCCCCTTGACTAGCGGGAGCCTTGGGAATGAGCAGTTCTTC
TRBJ1-1	NA	TRBV21-1	NA	CASEGTGNTEAFF	TGTGCCAGTGAGGGGACAGGGAACACTGAAGCTTTCTTT
TRBJ2-7	NA	TRBV19	NA	CASSIDGAGNIDEQYF	TGTGCCAGTAGTATAGATGGAGCAGGGAATATCGACGAGCAGTACTTC
TRBJ1-5	NA	TRBV7-2	NA	CASSFPSNQPQHF	TGTGCCAGCAGCTTTCCGAGCAATCAGCCCCAGCATTTT
TRBJ2-2	TRBD2	TRBV4-2	NA	CASSLGMGGSTGELFF	TGTGCCAGCAGCCTAGGGATGGGGGGGAGCACCGGGGAGCTGTTTTTT
TRBJ1-4	NA	TRBV7-2	NA	CASSLPPQGDEKLFF	TGTGCCAGCAGCCTCCCCCCACAGGGTGACGAAAAACTGTTTTTT
TRBJ1-1	TRBD1	TRBV18	once	CASSPLGTGVNTEAFF	TGTGCCAGCTCACCTCTTGGGACAGGGGTGAACACTGAAGCTTTCTTT
TRBJ2-1	NA	TRBV11-2	NA	CASSLVRGSYNEQFF	TGTGCCAGCAGCTTAGTCCGGGGTTCCTACAATGAGCAGTTCTTC
TRBJ1-4	NA	TRBV28	NA	CASSFATAPAGKLFF	TGTGCCAGCAGTTTTGCGACAGCCCCTGCCGGAAAACTGTTTTTT
TRBJ2-2	TRBD2	TRBV4-2	once	CASSHGLAVFTGELFF	TGTGCCAGCAGCCACGGACTAGCGGTTTTCACCGGGGAGCTGTTTTTT
TRBJ2-7	NA	TRBV12-3/TRBV12-4	NA	CASSTTGSYEQYF	TGTGCCAGCAGTACAACAGGGTCCTACGAGCAGTACTTC
TRBJ2-3	TRBD1	TRBV15	NA	CATSRDGTGVTDTQYF	TGTGCCACCAGCAGAGATGGGACAGGGGTAACAGATACGCAGTATTTT
TRBJ1-1	NA	TRBV18	NA	CASSPGQGFWNTEAFF	TGTGCCAGCTCACCCGGGCAGGGTTTTTGGAACACTGAAGCTTTCTTT
TRBJ2-5	TRBD2	TRBV7-2	NA	CASLWGGGALQETQYF	TGTGCTTCCCTGTGGGGCGGGGGGGCCCTACAAGAGACCCAGTACTTC
TRBJ2-2	TRBD1	TRBV30	NA	CAWSDDRVDTGELFF	TGTGCCTGGAGTGATGACAGGGTTGACACCGGGGAGCTGTTTTTT
TRBJ2-3	NA	TRBV29-1	once	CSVETSTDTQYF	TGCAGCGTTGAGACTAGCACAGATACGCAGTATTTT
TRBJ2-3	TRBD2	TRBV7-3	NA	CASSRWTGGGTDTQYF	TGTGCCAGCAGCCGTTGGACGGGGGGGGGCACAGATACGCAGTATTTT
TRBJ2-1	NA	TRBV30	once	CAWSVSRWSSYNEQFF	TGTGCCTGGAGTGTCTCTCGGTGGAGCTCCTACAATGAGCAGTTCTTC
TRBJ1-3	TRBD1	TRBV19	NA	CASCTWTGTNTIYF	TGTGCCAGTTGTACCTGGACAGGGACAAACACCATATATTTT
TRBJ1-5	TRBD1	TRBV6-5	NA	CASSYQGGDSQPQHF	TGTGCCAGCAGTTATCAGGGTGGGGACAGTCAGCCCCAGCATTTT
TRBJ1-1	TRBD1	TRBV19	NA	CASSIGGQVGTEAFF	TGTGCCAGTAGTATTGGGGGACAGGTAGGCACTGAAGCTTTCTTT
TRBJ2-1	TRBD2	TRBV7-3	NA	CASSSTGTSGGLHYNEQFF	TGTGCCAGCAGCTCCACCGGGACTAGCGGGGGCCTCCATTACAATGAGCAGTTCTTC
TRBJ1-4	NA	TRBV19	once	CASSPWEGTNEKLFF	TGTGCCAGTAGCCCCTGGGAGGGCACGAATGAAAAACTGTTTTTT
TRBJ2-1	NA	TRBV6-5	NA	CASKGDQTSYNEQFF	TGTGCCAGCAAGGGGGACCAAACCTCCTACAATGAGCAGTTCTTC
TRBJ2-1	TRBD1	TRBV27	NA	CASNDIQGKGFYNEQFF	TGTGCCAGCAACGATATACAGGGGAAAGGGTTCTACAATGAGCAGTTCTTC
TRBJ2-1	NA	TRBV7-6	NA	CASSFFGGEQFF	TGTGCCAGCAGCTTCTTCGGGGGTGAGCAGTTCTTC
TRBJ2-3	TRBD2	TRBV3-1/TRBV3-2	once	CASSSGLGQPTDTQYF	TGTGCCAGCAGCTCCGGACTAGGGCAACCCACAGATACGCAGTATTTT
TRBJ1-2	NA	TRBV28	NA	CASSSSGGFNYGYTF	TGTGCCAGCAGTTCATCCGGGGGATTTAACTATGGCTACACCTTC
TRBJ1-5	TRBD1	TRBV11-2	NA	CASSLGFPGQEDQPQHF	TGTGCCAGCAGCTTAGGGTTTCCGGGACAGGAGGATCAGCCCCAGCATTTT
TRBJ2-1	TRBD2	TRBV14	NA	CASSQEGTRIYNEQFF	TGTGCCAGCAGCCAAGAGGGGACTAGGATCTACAATGAGCAGTTCTTC
TRBJ1-3	NA	TRBV7-6	NA	CASSSSGAVGSGNTIYF	TGTGCCAGCAGCTCCTCCGGAGCAGTAGGCTCTGGAAACACCATATATTTT
TRBJ2-7	TRBD2	TRBV7-6	NA	CASSLSLADYEQYF	TGTGCCAGCAGCTTGAGCCTAGCGGACTACGAGCAGTACTTC
TRBJ1-5	NA	TRBV7-9	NA	CASSLERNQPQHF	TGTGCCAGCAGCTTAGAACGGAATCAGCCCCAGCATTTT
TRBJ1-2	NA	TRBV14	NA	CASSPGVLGYTF	TGTGCCAGCAGCCCAGGGGTCCTCGGCTACACCTTC
TRBJ2-7	TRBD2	TRBV6-5	once	CASSQAGRNYEQYF	TGTGCCAGCAGCCAAGCGGGAAGAAACTACGAGCAGTACTTC
TRBJ1-2	TRBD1	TRBV5-4	once	CASSLDRGYGYTF	TGTGCCAGCAGCTTGGACAGGGGATATGGCTACACCTTC
TRBJ1-2	TRBD1	TRBV19	NA	CASSIGLTGGAGGYTF	TGTGCCAGTAGTATCGGTTTGACAGGGGGCGCGGGAGGCTACACCTTC
TRBJ1-3	NA	TRBV28	NA	CASRYPTGSGNTIYF	TGTGCCAGCAGGTACCCTACAGGCTCTGGAAACACCATATATTTT
TRBJ2-5	TRBD2	TRBV28	NA	CASSSLAGDPQETQYF	TGTGCCAGCAGTTCCCTAGCGGGAGACCCCCAAGAGACCCAGTACTTC
TRBJ1-2	TRBD1	TRBV30	NA	CAWSDWDRAARGYTF	TGTGCCTGGAGTGATTGGGACAGGGCCGCGCGCGGCTACACCTTC
TRBJ1-4	NA	TRBV24-1	NA	CATQKAGLNEKLFF	TGTGCCACCCAAAAAGCGGGACTCAATGAAAAACTGTTTTTT